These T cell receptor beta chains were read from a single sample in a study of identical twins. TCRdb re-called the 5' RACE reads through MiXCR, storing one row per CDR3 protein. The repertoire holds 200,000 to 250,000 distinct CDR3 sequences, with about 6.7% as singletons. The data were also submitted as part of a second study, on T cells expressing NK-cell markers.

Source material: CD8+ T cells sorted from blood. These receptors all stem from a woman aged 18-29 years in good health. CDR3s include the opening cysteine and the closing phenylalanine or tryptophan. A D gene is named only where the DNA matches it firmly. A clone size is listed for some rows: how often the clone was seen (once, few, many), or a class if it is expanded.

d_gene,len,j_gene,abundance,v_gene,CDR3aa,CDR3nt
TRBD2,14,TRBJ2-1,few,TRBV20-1,CSASGLAGGNEQFF,TGCAGTGCTTCAGGACTAGCGGGAGGGAATGAGCAGTTCTTC
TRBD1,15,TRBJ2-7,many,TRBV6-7,CASSYSWTGAGEQYF,TGTGCCAGCAGTTACTCGTGGACAGGGGCGGGAGAGCAGTACTTC
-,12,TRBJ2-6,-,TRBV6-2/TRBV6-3,CASSYSANPSTF,TGTGCCAGCAGTTACTCAGCTAACCCTTCGACTTTC
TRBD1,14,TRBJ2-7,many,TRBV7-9,CASTLPGQPYEQYF,TGTGCCAGCACTCTGCCGGGACAGCCTTACGAGCAGTACTTC
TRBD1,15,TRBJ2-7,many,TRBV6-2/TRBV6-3,CASSYPRGLGYEQYF,TGTGCCAGCAGTTACCCCAGGGGGCTGGGCTACGAGCAGTACTTC
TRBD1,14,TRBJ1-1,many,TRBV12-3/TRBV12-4,CASSKGTAGTEAFF,TGTGCCAGCAGTAAAGGGACAGCTGGCACTGAAGCTTTCTTT
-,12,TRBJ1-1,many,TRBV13,CASSTGNTEAFF,TGTGCCAGCAGCACAGGGAACACTGAAGCTTTCTTT
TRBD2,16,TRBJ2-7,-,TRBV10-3,CAISEGGTSGNYEQYF,TGTGCCATCAGTGAGGGGGGGACTAGCGGGAACTACGAGCAGTACTTC
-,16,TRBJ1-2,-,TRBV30,CAWSVRGTEPLYGYTF,TGTGCCTGGAGTGTAAGGGGAACAGAACCTTTGTATGGCTACACCTTC
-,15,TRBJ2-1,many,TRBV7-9,CASSLPLSSYNEQFF,TGTGCCAGCAGCTTACCGCTGAGCTCCTACAATGAGCAGTTCTTC
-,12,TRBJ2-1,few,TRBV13,CASSLENNEQFF,TGTGCCAGCAGCTTGGAAAACAATGAGCAGTTCTTC
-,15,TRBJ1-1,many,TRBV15,CATSRPTGLNTEAFF,TGTGCCACCAGCAGACCGACAGGATTGAACACTGAAGCTTTCTTT
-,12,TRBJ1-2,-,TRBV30,CAWRGLNYGYTF,TGTGCCTGGAGGGGGCTGAACTATGGCTACACCTTC
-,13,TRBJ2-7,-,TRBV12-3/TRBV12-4,CASSYSVSGEQYF,TGTGCCAGCAGTTATTCCGTGTCCGGGGAGCAGTACTTC
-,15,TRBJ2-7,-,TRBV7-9,CASSVTGMSFHEQYF,TGTGCCAGCAGCGTCACCGGTATGAGCTTCCACGAGCAGTACTTC
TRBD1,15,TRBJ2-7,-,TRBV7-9,CASSVPGQGGNEQYF,TGTGCCAGCAGCGTCCCGGGACAGGGTGGGAACGAGCAGTACTTC
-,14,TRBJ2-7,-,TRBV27,CASSFKMGFYEQYF,TGTGCCAGCAGTTTTAAAATGGGATTCTACGAGCAGTACTTC
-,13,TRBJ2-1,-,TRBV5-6,CASSPTRRNEQFF,TGTGCCAGCAGCCCCACGCGACGTAATGAGCAGTTCTTC
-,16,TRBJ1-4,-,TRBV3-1,CASSQDWRAGEEKLFF,TGTGCCAGCAGCCAAGATTGGAGGGCAGGCGAAGAAAAACTGTTTTTT
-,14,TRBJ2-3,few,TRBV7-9,CASRMGTNTDTQYF,TGTGCCAGCAGAATGGGGACAAACACAGATACGCAGTATTTT
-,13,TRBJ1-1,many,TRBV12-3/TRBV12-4,CASSLNPYTEAFF,TGTGCCAGCAGTTTAAATCCGTACACTGAAGCTTTCTTT
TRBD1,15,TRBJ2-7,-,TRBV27,CASSITGAPSYEQYF,TGTGCCAGCAGCATCACAGGGGCCCCCTCCTACGAGCAGTACTTC
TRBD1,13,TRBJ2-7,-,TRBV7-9,CATSGTGKYEQYF,TGTGCCACCTCGGGGACAGGGAAATACGAGCAGTACTTC
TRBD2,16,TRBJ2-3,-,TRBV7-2,CASSSIAGGLSDTQYF,TGTGCCAGCAGCTCTATAGCGGGGGGACTCTCAGATACGCAGTATTTT
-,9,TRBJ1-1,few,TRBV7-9,CASGLGAFF,TGTGCCAGCGGCTTAGGCGCTTTCTTT
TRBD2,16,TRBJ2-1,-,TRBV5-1,CASSFTRLAGDNEQFF,TGCGCCAGCAGCTTTACTAGACTAGCGGGGGACAATGAGCAGTTCTTC
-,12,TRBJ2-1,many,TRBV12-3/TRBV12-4,CASSLILGEQFF,TGTGCCAGCAGTTTAATCCTAGGCGAGCAGTTCTTC
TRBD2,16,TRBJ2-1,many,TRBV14,CASSQVAGESRGEQFF,TGTGCCAGCAGCCAAGTAGCGGGAGAGTCAAGGGGTGAGCAGTTCTTC
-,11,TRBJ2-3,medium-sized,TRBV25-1,CAGAAGDTQYF,TGTGCCGGGGCGGCCGGAGATACGCAGTATTTT
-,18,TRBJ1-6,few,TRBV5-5,CASSLETWISSYNSPLHF,TGTGCCAGCAGCTTGGAAACCTGGATTAGCTCCTATAATTCACCCCTCCACTTT
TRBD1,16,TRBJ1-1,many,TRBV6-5,CASSYLTGGGNTEAFF,TGTGCCAGCAGTTACCTCACAGGGGGAGGAAACACTGAAGCTTTCTTT
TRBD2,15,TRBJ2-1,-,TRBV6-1,CASSEGTSGRDEQFF,TGTGCCAGCAGTGAGGGGACTAGCGGGAGGGATGAGCAGTTCTTC
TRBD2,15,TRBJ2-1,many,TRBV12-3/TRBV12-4,CASSFSGGRHNEQFF,TGTGCCAGCAGTTTTTCTGGCGGGAGACACAATGAGCAGTTCTTC
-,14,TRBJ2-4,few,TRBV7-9,CASSLASDRNIQYF,TGTGCCAGCAGCTTAGCGTCAGACAGAAACATTCAGTACTTC
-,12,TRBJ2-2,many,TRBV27,CASRNPTGELFF,TGTGCCAGCAGAAACCCCACCGGGGAGCTGTTTTTT
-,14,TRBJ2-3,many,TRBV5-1,CASSSEGGPDTQYF,TGCGCCAGCAGCTCGGAGGGGGGACCAGATACGCAGTATTTT
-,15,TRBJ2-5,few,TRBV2,CASSEDRSRLETQYF,TGTGCCAGCAGCGAGGACAGAAGCCGCCTGGAGACCCAGTACTTC
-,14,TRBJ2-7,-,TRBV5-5,CASSLGQGIDEQYF,TGTGCCAGCAGCTTGGGGCAGGGGATCGACGAGCAGTACTTC
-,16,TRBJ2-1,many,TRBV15,CATSTQGGGGYNEQFF,TGTGCCACCAGCACCCAGGGGGGCGGGGGCTACAATGAGCAGTTCTTC
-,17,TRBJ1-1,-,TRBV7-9,CASSSEPDSVGNTEAFF,TGTGCCAGCAGCTCGGAACCTGACAGCGTGGGGAACACTGAAGCTTTCTTT
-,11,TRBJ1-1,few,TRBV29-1,CGYREGTEAFF,TGCGGATACAGGGAGGGCACTGAAGCTTTCTTT
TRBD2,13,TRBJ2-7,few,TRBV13,CASSLRGVGEQYF,TGTGCCAGCAGTCTCCGGGGGGTAGGTGAGCAGTACTTC
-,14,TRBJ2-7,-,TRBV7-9,CASSLARASYEQYF,TGTGCCAGCAGCTTAGCGCGGGCCTCCTACGAGCAGTACTTC
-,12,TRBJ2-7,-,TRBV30,CAWTDNSYEQYF,TGTGCCTGGACCGACAATTCCTACGAGCAGTACTTC
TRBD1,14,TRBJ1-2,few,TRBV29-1,CSVRGQDSVYGYTF,TGCAGCGTTCGTGGACAGGACTCCGTCTATGGCTACACCTTC
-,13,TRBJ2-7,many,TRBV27,CASMDGLSYEQYF,TGTGCCAGTATGGACGGCCTAAGCTACGAGCAGTACTTC
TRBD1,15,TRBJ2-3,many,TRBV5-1,CASSQSQGPSDTQYF,TGCGCCAGCAGCCAATCACAGGGGCCGTCGGATACGCAGTATTTT
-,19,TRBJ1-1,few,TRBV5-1,CASSFGGLSGILRRTEAFF,TGCGCCAGCAGCTTCGGAGGACTTTCCGGGATCCTCCGGAGGACTGAAGCTTTCTTT
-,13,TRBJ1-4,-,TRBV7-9,CAIPGLLNEKLFF,TGTGCCATCCCGGGCCTCCTTAATGAAAAACTGTTTTTT
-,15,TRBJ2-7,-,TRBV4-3,CASSQGTTGTYEQYF,TGCGCCAGCAGCCAAGGGACTACAGGCACCTACGAGCAGTACTTC
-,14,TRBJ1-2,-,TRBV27,CASRQGLANYGYTF,TGTGCCAGCAGGCAGGGATTGGCTAACTATGGCTACACCTTC